Detailed here is one T cell receptor (beta chain). The target antigen is unknown. This specimen belongs to a study of cytomegalovirus exposure and HLA in healthy donors. Overall study context: The approximately 120 validation repertoires matched the 600 to 700 first-cohort repertoires in platform, a later analysis reported.

Germline V lookup: CDR1 MDHEN, CDR2 SYDVKM. CDR3 size: 15 residues. The J segment lost 7 bases and the V segment lost 5 bases, leaving 13 bases of the junction unmatched. Measured with immunoSEQ multiplex PCR; TCRdb has only the in-frame clones, and not every one. The sample records over 200,000 clones, over 75% being singletons. Findings and caveats of the study: Through in vitro validation, a few CMV-associated chains were shown to be specific for CMV antigens. Rarity held for most TCR sequences, but there were some public TCRs that occurred in many donors.

The 120-subject validation cohort, separate from the roughly 700-subject first cohort, included the donors. Material: PBMCs. This clonotype originated in a young woman in good health and CMV-seropositive. This chain joins TRBV28 and TRBJ1-1; 7 bases agree with TRBD1. The DNA for the CDR3 is TGTGCCAGCAGTCTTTCAGGGGGGTACCTGAGTGAAGCTTTCTTT. Amino acid sequence: CASSLSGGYLSEAFF. The whole variable domain, remainder taken from reference TRBV28 and TRBJ1-1, is DVKVTQSSRYLVKRTGEKVFLECVQDMDHENMFWYRQDPGLGLRLIYFSYDVKMKEKGDIPEGYSVSREKKERFSLILESASTNQTSMYLCASSLSGGYLSEAFFGQGTRLTVV.